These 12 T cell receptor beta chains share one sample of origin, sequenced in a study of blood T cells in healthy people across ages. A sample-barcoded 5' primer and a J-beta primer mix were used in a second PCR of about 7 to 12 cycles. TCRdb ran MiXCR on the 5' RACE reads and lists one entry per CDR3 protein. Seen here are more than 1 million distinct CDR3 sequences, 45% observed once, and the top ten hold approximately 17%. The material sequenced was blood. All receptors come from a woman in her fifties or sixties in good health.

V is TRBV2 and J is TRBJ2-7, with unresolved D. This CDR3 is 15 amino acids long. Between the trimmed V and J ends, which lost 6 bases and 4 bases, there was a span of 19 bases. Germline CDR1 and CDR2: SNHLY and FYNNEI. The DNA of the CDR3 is TGTGCCAGCAGCGACCCGTCCTTTTCAGAATACGAGCAGTACTTC. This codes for CASSDPSFSEYEQYF. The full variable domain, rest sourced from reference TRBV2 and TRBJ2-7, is EPEVTQTPSHQVTQMGQEVILRCVPISNHLYFYWYRQILGQKVEFLVSFYNNEISEKSEIFDDQFSVERPDGSNFTLKIRSTKLEDSAMYFCASSDPSFSEYEQYFGPGTRLTVT.

The CDR3 is CASNEPGEAYGYTF. In DNA, the CDR3 is TGCGCCAGCAACGAACCAGGGGAAGCCTATGGCTACACCTTC. V is TRBV5-1 and J is TRBJ1-2; weak D call: TRBD1 (6 bases). V was trimmed by 6 bases and J by 4 bases, leaving 16 bases between them. The germline CDR1 and CDR2 sequences are SGHRS and YFSETQ. This CDR3 has 14 amino acids.

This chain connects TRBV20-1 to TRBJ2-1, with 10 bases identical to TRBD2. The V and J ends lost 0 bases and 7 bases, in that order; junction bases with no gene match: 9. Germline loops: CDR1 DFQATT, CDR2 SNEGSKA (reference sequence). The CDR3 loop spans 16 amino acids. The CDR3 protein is CSARDRDSGRSNEQFF. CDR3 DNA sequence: TGCAGTGCTAGAGATCGGGATAGCGGGAGGTCGAATGAGCAGTTCTTC.

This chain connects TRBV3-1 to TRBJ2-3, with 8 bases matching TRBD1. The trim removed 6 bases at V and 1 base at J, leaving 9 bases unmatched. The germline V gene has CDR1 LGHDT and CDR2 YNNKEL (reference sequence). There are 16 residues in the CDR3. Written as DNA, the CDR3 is TGTGCCAGCAGTCAAACAGGGGGAGGCGGCACAGATACGCAGTATTTT. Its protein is CASSQTGGGGTDTQYF.

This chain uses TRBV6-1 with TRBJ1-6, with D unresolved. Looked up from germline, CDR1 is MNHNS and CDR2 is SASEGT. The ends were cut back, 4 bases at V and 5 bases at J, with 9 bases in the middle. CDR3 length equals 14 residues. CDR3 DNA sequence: TGTGCCAGCAGTGCGACTGGGAATAATTCACCCCTCCACTTT. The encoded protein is CASSATGNNSPLHF.

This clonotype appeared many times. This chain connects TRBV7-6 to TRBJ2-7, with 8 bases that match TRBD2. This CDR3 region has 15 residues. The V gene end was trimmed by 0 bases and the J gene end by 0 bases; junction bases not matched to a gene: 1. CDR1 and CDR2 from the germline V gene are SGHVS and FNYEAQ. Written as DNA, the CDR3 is TGTGCCAGCAGCTTAGCTAGCGGGGCCTCCTACGAGCAGTACTTC. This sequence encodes CASSLASGASYEQYF.

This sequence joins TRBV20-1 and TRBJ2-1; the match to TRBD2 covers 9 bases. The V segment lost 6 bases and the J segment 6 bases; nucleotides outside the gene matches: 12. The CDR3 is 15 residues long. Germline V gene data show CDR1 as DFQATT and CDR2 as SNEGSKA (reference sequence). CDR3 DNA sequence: TGCAGTGCCCTCTCTGGGACTAGCCGGGGCAATGAGCAGTTCTTC. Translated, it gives CSALSGTSRGNEQFF.

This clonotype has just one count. The CDR3 is CSARGVGFSYEQYF. In DNA, the CDR3 is TGCAGTGCTAGAGGGGTTGGTTTCTCCTACGAGCAGTACTTC. This chain connects TRBV20-1 to TRBJ2-7; D not certain. Trimming removed 1 base from V and 0 bases from J, with 10 bases in between. Germline-derived CDR1 and CDR2 are DFQATT and SNEGSKA (reference sequence). The CDR3 extends over 14 amino acids.

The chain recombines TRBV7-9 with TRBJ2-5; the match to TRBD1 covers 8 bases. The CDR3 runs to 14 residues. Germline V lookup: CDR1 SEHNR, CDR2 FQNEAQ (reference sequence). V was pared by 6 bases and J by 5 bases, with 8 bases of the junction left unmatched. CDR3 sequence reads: CASRPSGQAETQYF. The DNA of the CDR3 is TGTGCCAGCAGACCCTCGGGACAGGCGGAGACCCAGTACTTC.

CDR3 residues: CASKLRTGSSYEQYF. CDR3 DNA sequence: TGTGCCAGCAAGCTACGGACAGGGAGCTCCTACGAGCAGTACTTC. The chain employs TRBV27 and TRBJ2-7; 8 nucleotides agree with TRBD1. Germline CDR1 and CDR2: MNHEY and SMNVEV (reference sequence). V shed 7 bases and J 0 bases; nucleotides not matched to a gene: 8. This CDR3 comprises 15 residues.

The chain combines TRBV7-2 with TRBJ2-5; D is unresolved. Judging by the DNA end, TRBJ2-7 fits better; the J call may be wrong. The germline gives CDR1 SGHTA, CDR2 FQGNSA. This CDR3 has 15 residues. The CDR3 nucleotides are TGTGCCAGCAGCTTAGTTGTACCGCCAAACTACGAGCAGTACTTC. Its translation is CASSLVVPPNYEQYF.

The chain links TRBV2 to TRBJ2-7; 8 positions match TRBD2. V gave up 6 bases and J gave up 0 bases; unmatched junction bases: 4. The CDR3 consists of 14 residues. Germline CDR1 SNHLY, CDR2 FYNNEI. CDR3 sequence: CASRPSGYSYEQYF. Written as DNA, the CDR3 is TGTGCCAGCAGGCCTAGCGGGTACTCCTACGAGCAGTACTTC. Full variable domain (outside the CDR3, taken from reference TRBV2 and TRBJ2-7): EPEVTQTPSHQVTQMGQEVILRCVPISNHLYFYWYRQILGQKVEFLVSFYNNEISEKSEIFDDQFSVERPDGSNFTLKIRSTKLEDSAMYFCASRPSGYSYEQYFGPGTRLTVT.